The clone carrying this T cell receptor beta chain was observed many times. The antigen is not known. V lost 7 bases and J lost 4; bases outside the gene matches: 12. The germline CDR1 and CDR2 sequences are SEHNR and FQNEAQ (reference sequence). The CDR3 is made up of 15 amino acids. This entry is derived from a study of regulatory T cells in long-lasting Graves disease. iRepertoire HTBI primers and Arm-PCR of CDR3 regions built TCR beta libraries. MiXCR, run by TCRdb on the multiplex PCR reads, gives a single entry per CDR3 protein. This sample has over 350,000 distinct CDR3 sequences, with about a fifth found just once. Overall study findings and caveats: Peripheral blood alone, not thyroid tissue, underwent study.

Time point in this sample: persistent/refractory GD, antithyroid drugs over 5 years with positive TRAb. Generation of the TCR library employed RNA extracted from PBMCs. In each case, Graves' disease was diagnosed per American Thyroid Association guidelines. The material was peripheral blood mononuclear cells (PBMCs), obtained when the disease was refractory, from a patient treated with antithyroid drugs. This TCR was sampled from a female donor with Graves disease. The chain employs TRBV7-9 and TRBJ2-5; 7 bases are shared with TRBD2. CDR3 in DNA: TGTGCCAGCACCTGGGGCGGGGGAATGTTAGAGACCCAGTACTTC. Translating it yields CASTWGGGMLETQYF.